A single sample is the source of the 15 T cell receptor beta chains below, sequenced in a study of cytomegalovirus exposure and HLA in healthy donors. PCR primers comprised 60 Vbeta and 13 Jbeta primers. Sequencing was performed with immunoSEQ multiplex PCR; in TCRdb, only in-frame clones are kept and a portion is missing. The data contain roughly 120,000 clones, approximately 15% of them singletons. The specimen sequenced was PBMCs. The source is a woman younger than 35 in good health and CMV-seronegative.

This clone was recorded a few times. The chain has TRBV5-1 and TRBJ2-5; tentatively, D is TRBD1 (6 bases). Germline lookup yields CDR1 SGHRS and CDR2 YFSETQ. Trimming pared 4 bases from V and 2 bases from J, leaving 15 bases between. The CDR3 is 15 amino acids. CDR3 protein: CASSLRTGSQETQYF. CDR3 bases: TGCGCCAGCAGCCTACGTACAGGGTCTCAAGAGACCCAGTACTTC.

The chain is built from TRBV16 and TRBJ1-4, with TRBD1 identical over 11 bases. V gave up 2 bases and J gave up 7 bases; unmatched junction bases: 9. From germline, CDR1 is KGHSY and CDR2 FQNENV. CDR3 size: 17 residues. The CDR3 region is CASSQGRTGGFGEKLFF. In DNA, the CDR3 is TGTGCCAGCAGCCAAGGACGGACAGGGGGCTTCGGTGAAAAACTGTTTTTT. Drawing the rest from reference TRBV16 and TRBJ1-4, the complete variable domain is GEEVAQTPKHLVRGEGQKAKLYCAPIKGHSYVFWYQQVLKNEFKFLISFQNENVFDETGMPKERFSAKCLPNSPCSLEIQATKLEDSAVYFCASSQGRTGGFGEKLFFGSGTQLSVL.

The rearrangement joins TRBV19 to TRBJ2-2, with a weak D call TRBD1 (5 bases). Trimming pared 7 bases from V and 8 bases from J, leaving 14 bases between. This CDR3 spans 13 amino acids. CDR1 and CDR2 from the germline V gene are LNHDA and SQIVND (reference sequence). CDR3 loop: CASTPGRAGELFF. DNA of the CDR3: TGTGCCAGTACCCCAGGCAGGGCTGGGGAGCTGTTTTTT.

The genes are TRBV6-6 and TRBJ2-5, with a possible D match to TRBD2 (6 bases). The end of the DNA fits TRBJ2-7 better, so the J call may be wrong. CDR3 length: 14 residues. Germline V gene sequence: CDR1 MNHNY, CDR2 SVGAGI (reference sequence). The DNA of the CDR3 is TGTGCCACCTTATTAGGAGGGCTTAGCTACGAGCAGTACTTC. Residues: CATLLGGLSYEQYF.

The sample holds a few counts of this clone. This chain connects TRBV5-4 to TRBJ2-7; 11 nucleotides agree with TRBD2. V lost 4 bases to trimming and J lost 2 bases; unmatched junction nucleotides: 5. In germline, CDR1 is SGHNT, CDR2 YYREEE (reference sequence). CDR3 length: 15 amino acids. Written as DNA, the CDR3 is TGTGCCAGCAGCCTATTAGCGGGAGGGCCCTACGAGCAGTACTTC. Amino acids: CASSLLAGGPYEQYF.

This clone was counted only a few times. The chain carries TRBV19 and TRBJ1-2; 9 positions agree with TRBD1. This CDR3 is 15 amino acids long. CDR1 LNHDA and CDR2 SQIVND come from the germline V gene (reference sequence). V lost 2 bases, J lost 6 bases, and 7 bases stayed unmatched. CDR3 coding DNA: TGTGCCAGTAGTATAACCCCGGGACAGGGAAATGGCTACACCTTC. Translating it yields CASSITPGQGNGYTF.

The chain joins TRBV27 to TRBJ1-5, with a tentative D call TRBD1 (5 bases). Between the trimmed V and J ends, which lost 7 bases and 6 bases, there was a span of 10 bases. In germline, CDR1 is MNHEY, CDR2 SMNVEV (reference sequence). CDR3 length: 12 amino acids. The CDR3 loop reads CASTSGGQPQHF. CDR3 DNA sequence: TGTGCCAGCACCTCGGGGGGTCAGCCCCAGCATTTT.

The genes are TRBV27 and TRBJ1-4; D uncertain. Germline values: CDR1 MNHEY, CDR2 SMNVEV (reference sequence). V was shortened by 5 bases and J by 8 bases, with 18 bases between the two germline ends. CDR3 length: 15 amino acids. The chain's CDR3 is CASSSTPRRYEKLFF. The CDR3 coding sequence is TGTGCCAGCAGTAGTACACCCCGGAGGTACGAAAAACTGTTTTTT.

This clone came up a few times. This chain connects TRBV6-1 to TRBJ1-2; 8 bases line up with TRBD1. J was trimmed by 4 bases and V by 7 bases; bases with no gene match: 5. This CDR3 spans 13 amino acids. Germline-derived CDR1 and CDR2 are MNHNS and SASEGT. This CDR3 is CASMAGGGYGYTF. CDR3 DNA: TGTGCCAGCATGGCAGGGGGCGGCTATGGCTACACCTTC.

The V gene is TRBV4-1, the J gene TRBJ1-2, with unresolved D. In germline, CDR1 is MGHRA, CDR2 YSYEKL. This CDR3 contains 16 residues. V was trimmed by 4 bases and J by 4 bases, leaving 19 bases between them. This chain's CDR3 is CASSRNGGGQAYGYTF. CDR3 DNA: TGCGCCAGCAGCCGGAATGGAGGCGGTCAGGCCTATGGCTACACCTTC.

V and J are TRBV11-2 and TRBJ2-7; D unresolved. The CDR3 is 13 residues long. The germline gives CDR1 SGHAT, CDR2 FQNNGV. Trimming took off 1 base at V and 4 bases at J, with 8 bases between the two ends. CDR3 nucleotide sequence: TGTGCCAGCAGCTTAGCTCCGGGTTACGAGCAGTACTTC. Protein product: CASSLAPGYEQYF.

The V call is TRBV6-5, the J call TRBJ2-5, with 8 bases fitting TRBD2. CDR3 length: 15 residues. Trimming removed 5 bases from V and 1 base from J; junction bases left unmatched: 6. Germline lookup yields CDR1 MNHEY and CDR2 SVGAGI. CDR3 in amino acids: CASSTSGSGQETQYF. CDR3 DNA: TGTGCCAGCAGTACCAGCGGGAGTGGCCAAGAGACCCAGTACTTC.

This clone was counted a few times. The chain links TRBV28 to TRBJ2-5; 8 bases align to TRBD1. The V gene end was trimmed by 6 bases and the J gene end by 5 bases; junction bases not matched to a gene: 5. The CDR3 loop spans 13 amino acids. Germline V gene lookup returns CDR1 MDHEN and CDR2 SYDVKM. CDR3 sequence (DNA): TGTGCCAGCAGGGGACAGGAAGACGAGACCCAGTACTTC. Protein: CASRGQEDETQYF. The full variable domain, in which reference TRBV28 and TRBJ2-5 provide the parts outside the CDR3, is DVKVTQSSRYLVKRTGEKVFLECVQDMDHENMFWYRQDPGLGLRLIYFSYDVKMKEKGDIPEGYSVSREKKERFSLILESASTNQTSMYLCASRGQEDETQYFGPGTRLLVL.

CDR3 nucleotide sequence: TGTGCCAGTAGTAATCAGGGTGCGAAGTCGGATACGCAGTATTTT. Translated, it gives CASSNQGAKSDTQYF. The chain has TRBV19 and TRBJ2-3; tentative D call: TRBD1 (5 bases). V was clipped by 4 bases and J by 6 bases, with 17 bases between them. The germline V gene has CDR1 LNHDA and CDR2 SQIVND (reference sequence). This CDR3 comprises 15 residues. The whole variable domain, remainder taken from reference TRBV19 and TRBJ2-3, is DGGITQSPKYLFRKEGQNVTLSCEQNLNHDAMYWYRQDPGQGLRLIYYSQIVNDFQKGDIAEGYSVSREKKESFPLTVTSAQKNPTAFYLCASSNQGAKSDTQYFGPGTRLTVL.

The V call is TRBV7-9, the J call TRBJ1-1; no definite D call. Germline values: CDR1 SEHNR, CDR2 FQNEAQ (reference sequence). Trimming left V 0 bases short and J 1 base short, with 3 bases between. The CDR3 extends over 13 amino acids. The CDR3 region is CASSLAQNTEAFF. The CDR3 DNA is TGTGCCAGCAGCTTAGCACAGAACACTGAAGCTTTCTTT.